This TCR beta chain was identified in a study of blood T cells in healthy people across ages (dated by TCRdb to between 2014 and 2016). Broadly, across the study: In model experiments, template switching captured roughly one uniquely barcoded TCR beta cDNA molecule for every two T cells. To avoid experimental bias, donors of different ages were randomly spread across the sequencing lanes. For two donors (one aged 18 to 29 and one aged 80 or older), the study analyzed two additional independent replicas of 1 million unique cDNA reads from the same blood draw. Age-related changes in TCR beta repertoire diversity were measured in the study by deep sequencing normalized with unique cDNA molecular identifiers. Four age groups were formed from the donors: young (average 16 years), middle-aged (around 37), aged (approximately 60) and long-lived (more than 75). Findings and caveats that apply to the study as a whole: A strong correlation was found between observed TCR beta diversity and the percentage of naive T cells measured by flow cytometry. Conclusive comparison of naive and antigen-experienced compartments was prevented by the profiling of bulk unsorted PBMCs. Compared with the aged group, the long-lived group had more naive CD4+ T cells, fewer expanded clones and increased TCR diversity, a pattern suggesting age selection. Because donor CMV infection status was unknown, age-related changes in expanded clonotypes were potentially confounded. Estimates of total diversity based on one million sequenced T cells were considered lower bounds and underestimates. As age increased, observed TCR beta diversity per million T cells dropped in a roughly linear way, and a significant reduction was already evident by age approximately 40.

This clonotype was counted a few times. What antigen it recognizes has not been identified. Base qualities are not provided; no much larger clone lies one nucleotide away. Library generation was performed with 5' RACE. The sample was run on an Illumina HiSeq 2500. A second PCR of about 6 to 12 cycles was performed with a sample-barcoded 5' primer and a J-beta primer mix. Each TCR beta cDNA molecule received a unique molecular identifier from a template-switch 5' adaptor carrying 12 random nucleotides. At least 2.5 million CDR3-containing paired-end reads were obtained from each sample. First-strand cDNA was synthesized from all RNA with the Mint cDNA synthesis kit, primed by a TRBC-specific oligonucleotide. Following uracil-DNA glycosylase treatment, a first 18-cycle PCR with universal primers M1SS and BC2_uni_R was performed on all cDNA. Turning to the authors' computational methods: Each sample was normalized by randomly selecting 1 million high-quality reads, each carrying a distinct molecular identifier. Reads sharing molecular identifiers were discarded rather than binned into consensus sequences. MiTCR, with a Q25 quality threshold and the strictest error-elimination algorithm, was used for CDR3 identification, clonotype clustering and error correction. A nonparametric unseen species model with Euler transformation was used to estimate a lower bound on total TCR beta diversity. TCRdb reprocessing: public reads trimmed at Q25 with fastp, clones called with MiXCR, in-frame beta chains kept. Here each entry gathers all rows of one CDR3 protein and keeps the most common genes and DNA. TCRdb's processing, not the authors', yielded these V and J calls. Across this sample there are roughly 1,500,000 distinct CDR3 sequences, with roughly 32% seen only once. Approximately 11% of the sample belongs to the ten largest clones.

Including the terminal cysteine and phenylalanine, the CDR3 comprises 18 residues. This entry keeps only the CDR3 DNA: 54 bases, framed from base 1. V has 2 bases trimmed and J has 4 bases trimmed; junction bases matching no gene number 12. Looking up the germline V gene (reference sequence) yields CDR1 MNHEY and CDR2 SMNVEV. Donors were under 40 systemically healthy Caucasian individuals from Russia aged roughly 6 to 90 years. Roughly 9.5 milliliters of peripheral blood were drawn from each donor into EDTA-treated Vacutainer tubes. Ficoll-Paque density-gradient centrifugation was used to isolate PBMCs, with at least 6 million obtained per sample. Trizol reagent was used to extract total RNA from the PBMCs, yielding at least 5 micrograms per sample. For every donor, an aliquot of PBMCs went through flow cytometry to measure the percentages of naive CD45RAhigh/CD27high T cells.

Sequenced sample: blood. This receptor chain uses TRBV27 and TRBJ2-1; 9 junctional bases match TRBD2. This TCR derives from a woman aged 25 to 45 in good health. CDR3 sequence: CASSLILTTSGLYNEQFF. The DNA reads as follows: TGTGCCAGCAGTTTAATATTAACAACTAGCGGGCTTTACAATGAGCAGTTCTTC.